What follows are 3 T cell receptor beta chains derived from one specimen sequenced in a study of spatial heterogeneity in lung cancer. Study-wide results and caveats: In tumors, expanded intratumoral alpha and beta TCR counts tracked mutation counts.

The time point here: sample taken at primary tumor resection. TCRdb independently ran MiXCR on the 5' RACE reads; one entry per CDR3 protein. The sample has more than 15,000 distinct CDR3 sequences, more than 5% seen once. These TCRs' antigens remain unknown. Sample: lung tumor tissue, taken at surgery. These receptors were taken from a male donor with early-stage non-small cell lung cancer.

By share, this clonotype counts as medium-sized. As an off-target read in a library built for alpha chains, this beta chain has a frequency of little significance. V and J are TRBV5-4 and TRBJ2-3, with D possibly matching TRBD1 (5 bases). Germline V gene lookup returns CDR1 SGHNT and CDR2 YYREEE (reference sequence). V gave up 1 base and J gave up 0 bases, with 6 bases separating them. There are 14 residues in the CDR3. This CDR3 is CASSLQGSTDTQYF. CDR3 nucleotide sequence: TGTGCCAGCAGCTTGCAGGGAAGCACAGATACGCAGTATTTT.

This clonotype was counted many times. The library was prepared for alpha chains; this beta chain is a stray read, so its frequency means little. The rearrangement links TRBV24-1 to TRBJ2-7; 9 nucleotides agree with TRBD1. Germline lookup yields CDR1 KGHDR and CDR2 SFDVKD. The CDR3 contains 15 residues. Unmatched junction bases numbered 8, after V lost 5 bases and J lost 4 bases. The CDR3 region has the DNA TGTGCCACCAGTGGTTTTTACGGACAGGGGTACGAGCAGTACTTC. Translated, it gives CATSGFYGQGYEQYF.

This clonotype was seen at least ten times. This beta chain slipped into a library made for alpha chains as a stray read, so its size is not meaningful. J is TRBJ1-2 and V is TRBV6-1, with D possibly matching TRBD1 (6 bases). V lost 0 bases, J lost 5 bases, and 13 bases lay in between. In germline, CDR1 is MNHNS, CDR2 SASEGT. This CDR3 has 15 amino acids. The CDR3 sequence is CASSEAFGQSYGYTF. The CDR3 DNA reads TGTGCCAGCAGTGAAGCGTTCGGACAGTCGTATGGCTACACCTTC.